This TCR beta chain was sequenced for a study of vaccination effects on CD4 cells after COVID-19. Turning to the study itself: The median interval between the second dose and post-vaccine sampling was 72 days. The study's findings and limits: Common cold coronavirus cross-reactivity was shown by only 1 of 255 vaccine-induced clones in healthy vaccinees.

This clone is a singleton in its sample. Antigen unknown. Assay: immunoSEQ multiplex PCR; the TCRdb copy retains only in-frame clones and omits some. This table has tens of thousands of clones, roughly 63% appearing once. Viral peptide pools were used in the ViraFEST assay to expand antigen-specific CD4+ T cells, and sequencing came afterward. Following an approximately eleven-day culture, CD4+ T cells were purified. Subjects were given two BNT162b2 or mRNA-1273 vaccine doses. The sequence came from a human donor who received a COVID-19 vaccine. Source: CD4+ T cells from PBMCs cultured with SARS-CoV-2 spike peptides, taken after COVID-19 vaccination.

The CDR3 nucleotides read TGCAGTGCCGGAAATCAGCCCCAGCATTTT. It codes for CSAGNQPQHF. The V call is TRBV20-1, the J call TRBJ1-5; D is ambiguous. V lost 6 bases and J lost 4, with 4 bases in between. Germline CDR1 DFQATT, CDR2 SNEGSKA (reference sequence). The CDR3 has 10 residues.